This record covers a single T cell receptor (beta chain). These data are taken from a study of blood T cell repertoires in COVID-19. Overall study: Sites in the United States, Italy and Spain provided acute and convalescent COVID-19 samples. PBMCs, B-cell-depleted T cells, or T cells were the source of the cDNA or gDNA that made up the material.

Trimming stripped 1 base from V and 2 bases from J, with 18 bases between. CDR1 and CDR2 from the germline V gene are LGHNA and YSLEER. CDR3 length equals 18 residues. In the original processing: It was from reference gene primer amplification that nucleated cell counts were estimated. The table came from immunoSEQ multiplex PCR; TCRdb's copy has only in-frame clones and leaves some out. V and J calls and clone size are as listed in that table; D and trimming were resolved from the DNA. Of under 350,000 clones listed, 83% are singletons. The sequence came from a woman between 45 and 60 years old who had recovered from COVID-19. The specimen sequenced was peripheral blood. V is TRBV4-3 and J is TRBJ2-1; a possible D gene is TRBD2 (6 bases). CDR3 nucleotide sequence: TGCGCCAGCAGCCAAGGGTTAACAGGAAGCGGGCCCTACAATGAGCAGTTCTTC. Encoded protein: CASSQGLTGSGPYNEQFF.